The table lists the clone carrying this T cell receptor beta chain with a count of one. The data were taken from a study of control samples from healthy donors and cancer patients. Sequencing used immunoSEQ multiplex PCR; TCRdb keeps in-frame clones, though not all of them. The table records under 200,000 clones, roughly 94% of them present only once. Germline CDR1 reads MNHEY; CDR2 reads SVGAGI. Trimming took off 0 bases at V and 5 bases at J, with 10 bases between the two ends. The CDR3 consists of 14 residues. This chain links TRBV6-5 with TRBJ2-5; the D is unclear. Sequenced material: PBMCs. The TCR sequence derives from a man aged 55 to 69 with colorectal cancer. The chain's CDR3 is CASSYSVGRETQYF. The CDR3 DNA reads as TGTGCCAGCAGTTACTCAGTAGGTCGGGAGACCCAGTACTTC.